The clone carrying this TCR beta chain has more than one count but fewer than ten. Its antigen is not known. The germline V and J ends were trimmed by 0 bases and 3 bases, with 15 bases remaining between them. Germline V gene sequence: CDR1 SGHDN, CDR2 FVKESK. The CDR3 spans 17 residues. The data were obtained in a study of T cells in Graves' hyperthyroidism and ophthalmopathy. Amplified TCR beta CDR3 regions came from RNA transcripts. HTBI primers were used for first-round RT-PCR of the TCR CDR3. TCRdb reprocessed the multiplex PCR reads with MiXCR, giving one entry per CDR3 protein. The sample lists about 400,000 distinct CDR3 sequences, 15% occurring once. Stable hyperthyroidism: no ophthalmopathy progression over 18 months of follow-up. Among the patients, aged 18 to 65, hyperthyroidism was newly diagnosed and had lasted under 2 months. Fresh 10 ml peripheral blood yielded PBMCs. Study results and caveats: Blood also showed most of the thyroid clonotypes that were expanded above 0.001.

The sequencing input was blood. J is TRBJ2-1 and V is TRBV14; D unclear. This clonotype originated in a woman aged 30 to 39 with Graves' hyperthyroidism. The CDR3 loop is CASSQERSPSFYNEQFF. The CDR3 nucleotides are TGTGCCAGCAGCCAAGAGCGGTCCCCGAGCTTCTACAATGAGCAGTTCTTC.